Listed here are 11 T cell receptor beta chains from one sample, sequenced in a study of cytomegalovirus exposure and HLA in healthy donors (dated by TCRdb to 2016 to 2017). The library relied on the immunoSEQ multiplex PCR assay. For the multiplex PCR, a mixture combining 60 forward primers for TCR Vbeta segments and 13 reverse primers for TCR Jbeta segments was used. TCRdb re-hosts the immuneACCESS table, in-frame sequences only. Its copies lack some clones; in the studies checked, an unresolved V gene accounts for under half of them, and the cause for the rest is not known. The sample data list around 150,000 clones, and 75% to 90% of these were observed just once. The ten largest clonotypes hold less than 10% of the sample. The sample comprised PBMCs. The receptors stem from a woman aged 50 to 60 in good health and CMV-seropositive.

This chain joins TRBV7-2 and TRBJ1-1; 7 bases fit TRBD1. The V gene end was trimmed by 6 bases and the J gene end by 3 bases; junction bases not matched to a gene: 7. The CDR3 sequence is 14 residues long. Germline V lookup: CDR1 SGHTA, CDR2 FQGNSA. The CDR3 nucleotides read TGTGCCAGCAGACCAGGGGGATTCGACACTGAAGCTTTCTTT. Protein product: CASRPGGFDTEAFF.

The genes are TRBV2 and TRBJ1-5; possible D gene TRBD1, 5 bases. V lost 3 bases and J 5 bases, leaving 14 bases between the germline ends. Germline CDR1 SNHLY, CDR2 FYNNEI. The CDR3 contains 15 residues. Here the CDR3 DNA reads TGTGCCAGCAGTGACAGGGCGTCTAACCATCAGCCCCAGCATTTT. This translates into CASSDRASNHQPQHF.

J is TRBJ2-2 and V is TRBV7-3, with D possibly matching TRBD1 (6 bases). This CDR3 is 16 amino acids long. V was cut by 1 base and J by 1 base, with 10 bases left in between. The germline V gene encodes CDR1 SGHTA and CDR2 FQGTGA. CDR3 loop: CASSLMGALNTGELFF. CDR3 DNA sequence: TGTGCCAGCAGCTTAATGGGGGCTTTGAACACCGGGGAGCTGTTTTTT.

Comments on this clone: Given the absence of the conserved phenylalanine or tryptophan at the CDR3 end, a read error is likely. The chain is built from TRBV9 and TRBJ1-2; 7 positions agree with TRBD1. The CDR3 is made up of 16 amino acids. Germline lookup yields CDR1 SGDLS and CDR2 YYNGEE. V gave up 7 bases and J gave up 4 bases; unmatched junction bases: 16. The CDR3 loop reads CASSPSGGGAGYGYTL. The DNA for the CDR3 is TGTGCCAGCTCCCCGAGTGGAGGGGGCGCCGGCTATGGCTACACCCTC.

J is TRBJ2-2 and V is TRBV5-1, with 7 bases fitting TRBD2. Per the germline V gene, CDR1 is SGHRS and CDR2 is YFSETQ. The CDR3 sequence is 17 residues long. V dropped 4 bases and J dropped 4; count of bases not matched to a gene: 13. CDR3 in DNA: TGCGCCAGCAGCCCTGCCTCGCGGGAGAGGAGCACCGGGGAGCTGTTTTTT. Its protein product is CASSPASRERSTGELFF.

The chain employs TRBV21-1 and TRBJ2-5; the table calls TRBD2, which could not be checked here. The J call is uncertain, as TRBJ2-7 better fits the DNA end. TRBV21-1 constitutes a pseudogene. This CDR3 comprises 13 residues. The CDR3 nucleotides read TGTGCCAGCAGCAAATCAATTCACTACGAGCAGTACTTC. This translates into CASSKSIHYEQYF.

The chain has TRBV2 and TRBJ2-5; D might be TRBD1 (6 bases). There are 14 residues in the CDR3. Between the trimmed V and J ends, which lost 9 bases and 0 bases, there was a span of 14 bases. Germline lookup yields CDR1 SNHLY and CDR2 FYNNEI. The CDR3 DNA follows: TGTGCCAGTACCTACAGGGAGTACCAAGAGACCCAGTACTTC. It is translated as CASTYREYQETQYF. Using reference TRBV2 and TRBJ2-5 for the parts outside the CDR3, the full variable domain is EPEVTQTPSHQVTQMGQEVILRCVPISNHLYFYWYRQILGQKVEFLVSFYNNEISEKSEIFDDQFSVERPDGSNFTLKIRSTKLEDSAMYFCASTYREYQETQYFGPGTRLLVL.

CDR3 DNA: TGTGCCACCAGAAGGGACAGGGGGCCCTACGAGCAGTACTTC. Residues: CATRRDRGPYEQYF. The chain joins TRBV15 to TRBJ2-7, with 12 bases lining up with TRBD1. V dropped 6 bases and J dropped 2; count of bases not matched to a gene: 2. The CDR3 extends over 14 amino acids. Germline values: CDR1 LNHNV, CDR2 YYDKDF (reference sequence).

This clone was counted a few times. The chain uses TRBV5-1 and TRBJ2-7; the match to TRBD1 covers 9 bases. This CDR3 comprises 15 residues. J lost 6 bases, V lost 2 bases, and 9 bases had no gene match. Per the germline V gene, CDR1 is SGHRS and CDR2 is YFSETQ. CDR3 amino acids: CASSFSGDRVTEQYF. The CDR3 nucleotides are TGCGCCAGCAGCTTCAGTGGGGACAGGGTGACCGAGCAGTACTTC.

The chain joins TRBV5-6 to TRBJ2-1, with TRBD2 identical over 15 bases. CDR1 and CDR2 (germline): SGHDT, YYEEEE. V dropped 4 bases and J dropped 4; count of bases not matched to a gene: 3. There are 16 residues in the CDR3. CDR3 in DNA: TGTGCCAGCAGCGCGGGACTAGCGGGGGGATACAATGAGCAGTTCTTC. It codes for CASSAGLAGGYNEQFF.

The chain has TRBV5-1 and TRBJ2-7, with D possibly being TRBD1 (6 bases). The length of the CDR3 is 14 residues. Trimming left V 2 bases short and J 0 bases short, with 9 bases between. Germline CDR1 reads SGHRS; CDR2 reads YFSETQ. The CDR3: CASSLGQSSYEQYF. CDR3 nucleotides: TGCGCCAGCAGCTTAGGACAGAGCTCCTACGAGCAGTACTTC.